A single sample gave rise to the 23 T cell receptor beta chains below, sequenced in a study of long-term antiretroviral therapy in people with HIV. Version v3.0 of the immunoSEQ assay ran at survey level. Profiled with immunoSEQ multiplex PCR; TCRdb holds only in-frame clones, not every one. The sample has 20,000 or so clones; 60% to 85% are singletons. Sequenced material: unsorted PBMCs, taken at the start of antiretroviral therapy, before treatment. These receptors came from a man between 18 and 29 years old with HIV.

V usage is TRBV4-3 and J usage is TRBJ2-7, with D tentatively TRBD2 (6 bases). Germline CDR1 is LGHNA and CDR2 is YSLEER. The CDR3 contains 15 residues. Trimming stripped 0 bases from V and 3 bases from J, with 12 bases between. The CDR3 bases are TGCGCCAGCAGCCAAGAGGAGGGTGCCCACTACGAGCAGTACTTC. Its protein is CASSQEEGAHYEQYF.

The chain uses TRBV6-5 and TRBJ2-7, with 8 bases lining up with TRBD2. This CDR3 is 13 amino acids long. Losses at the gene ends were 7 bases for V and 4 bases for J; bases not matched to a gene: 6. Germline lookup yields CDR1 MNHEY and CDR2 SVGAGI. The CDR3 here is CASKRSGGYEQYF. The DNA for the CDR3 is TGTGCCAGCAAACGGTCGGGGGGGTACGAGCAGTACTTC.

The rearrangement joins TRBV5-5 to TRBJ1-5; D perhaps matches TRBD1 (5 bases). The CDR3 contains 13 residues. The germline V gene encodes CDR1 SGHKS and CDR2 YYEKEE (reference sequence). The V end lost 7 bases, the J end lost 3 bases, and 11 bases lay between the germline ends. The CDR3 coding sequence is TGTGCCAGCCGGGGGTTGGACAATCAGCCCCAGCATTTT. Translation: CASRGLDNQPQHF.

In its sample, this clone ranks as medium-sized. The CDR3 sequence is CASSLGNVGSYEQYF. The CDR3 DNA sequence: TGTGCCAGCAGCTTAGGAAACGTTGGTTCCTACGAGCAGTACTTC. The chain uses TRBV7-6 and TRBJ2-7; no clear D gene. In germline, CDR1 is SGHVS, CDR2 FNYEAQ. V lost 1 base, J lost 1 base, and 11 bases lay in between. The CDR3 covers 15 residues. The variable domain in full, with the rest retrieved from reference TRBV7-6 and TRBJ2-7, is GAGVSQSPRYKVTKRGQDVALRCDPISGHVSLYWYRQALGQGPEFLTYFNYEAQQDKSGLPNDRFSAERPEGSISTLTIQRTEQRDSAMYRCASSLGNVGSYEQYFGPGTRLTVT.

This chain connects TRBV5-5 to TRBJ1-1; D is possibly TRBD1 (5 bases). CDR1 SGHKS and CDR2 YYEKEE come from the germline V gene (reference sequence). CDR3 length equals 15 residues. Deletions cut 2 bases from V and 4 bases from J, with 15 bases between. CDR3 nucleotides: TGTGCCAGCAGCTTAGGGGACTTCGTGAGCACTGAAGCTTTCTTT. This encodes CASSLGDFVSTEAFF.

This chain's CDR3 is CASGPRTGSSTEAFF. The CDR3 DNA reads as TGTGCTAGTGGCCCCCGGACAGGGAGTAGCACTGAAGCTTTCTTT. The V call is TRBV12-5, the J call TRBJ1-1; 8 positions match TRBD1. This CDR3 contains 15 residues. V shed 6 bases, J shed 4 bases, and the junction held 10 bases outside the gene matches. From germline, CDR1 is LGHNT and CDR2 FRNRAP.

V gene TRBV7-9 combines with J gene TRBJ1-4, with TRBD1 identical over 8 bases. V shed 4 bases and J 7 bases; nucleotides not matched to a gene: 5. Germline values: CDR1 SEHNR, CDR2 FQNEAQ (reference sequence). The CDR3 is 14 residues long. The CDR3 nucleotides read TGTGCCAGCAGCTCCGGGACAGGAGGTGAAAAACTGTTTTTT. Translation gives CASSSGTGGEKLFF.

The V call is TRBV4-3, the J call TRBJ2-4, with 8 positions matching TRBD2. Germline V gene data show CDR1 as LGHNA and CDR2 as YSLEER. J was trimmed by 6 bases and V by 0 bases; bases with no gene match: 7. CDR3 length: 16 amino acids. The CDR3 DNA reads TGCGCCAGCAGCCAAGAGCCCAGCGGGAGAGGAAACATTCAGTACTTC. Translating it yields CASSQEPSGRGNIQYF.

The chain uses TRBV9 and TRBJ2-5; D remains unclear. V was trimmed by 0 bases and J by 3 bases, leaving 6 bases between them. CDR1 and CDR2 (germline): SGDLS, YYNGEE. This CDR3 is built from 13 residues. As DNA, the CDR3 is TGTGCCAGCAGCGTAGGGTCCGAAGAGACCCAGTACTTC. Protein product: CASSVGSEETQYF.

The V call is TRBV4-1, the J call TRBJ2-1; unclear D gene. Looked up from germline, CDR1 is MGHRA and CDR2 is YSYEKL. Trimming stripped 0 bases from V and 6 bases from J, with 12 bases between. The CDR3 covers 15 residues. The CDR3, as DNA: TGCGCCAGCAGCCAAGATTCAGCCGGTCTCAATGAGCAGTTCTTC. Translated, it gives CASSQDSAGLNEQFF.

The chain uses TRBV7-9 and TRBJ2-1; D gene ambiguous. The CDR3 length is 14 residues. V lost 0 bases and J lost 4, with 7 bases in between. The germline V gene encodes CDR1 SEHNR and CDR2 FQNEAQ (reference sequence). CDR3 bases: TGTGCCAGCAGCTTAGCGGGGTCTTACAATGAGCAGTTCTTC. Its translation: CASSLAGSYNEQFF.

V gene TRBV5-5 combines with J gene TRBJ2-7; D ambiguous. The germline V and J ends were trimmed by 5 bases and 8 bases, with 14 bases remaining between them. There are 12 residues in the CDR3. Germline values: CDR1 SGHKS, CDR2 YYEKEE (reference sequence). The CDR3 DNA reads as TGTGCCAGCAGTCCGGGCCCGAAGAAGCAGTACTTC. Encoded protein: CASSPGPKKQYF.

The genes are TRBV7-9 and TRBJ1-4, with TRBD1 matching over 7 bases. The CDR3 length is 14 residues. V shed 5 bases, J shed 8 bases, and the junction held 8 bases outside the gene matches. Germline CDR1 reads SEHNR; CDR2 reads FQNEAQ (reference sequence). The CDR3 DNA follows: TGTGCCAGCAGCCGACAGGGCTGGAAAGAAAAACTGTTTTTT. Its protein is CASSRQGWKEKLFF.

This chain links TRBV5-5 with TRBJ2-7; D possibly corresponds to TRBD2 (6 bases). V was trimmed by 1 base and J by 2 bases, leaving 13 bases between them. The CDR3 contains 15 residues. Germline assignment: CDR1 SGHKS and CDR2 YYEKEE (reference sequence). CDR3 sequence reads: CASSLFSGSAYEQYF. CDR3 coding DNA: TGTGCCAGCAGCTTGTTTTCCGGGAGTGCCTACGAGCAGTACTTC.

This chain uses TRBV25-1 with TRBJ2-7, with D tentatively TRBD1 or TRBD2 (6 bases each). Looked up from germline, CDR1 is MGHDK and CDR2 is SYGVNS. Trimming took 6 bases from V and 0 from J, leaving 24 bases between them. This CDR3 has 18 residues. CDR3 nucleotides: TGTGCCAGCAGAGGCCGTGGAGGAGGGGGGCGGATCTCCTACGAGCAGTACTTC. This sequence encodes CASRGRGGGGRISYEQYF.

This clone qualifies as large. The gene calls are TRBV11-2 and TRBJ2-7; no firm D call. CDR3 length: 14 residues. Per germline, CDR1 SGHAT and CDR2 FQNNGV. Trimming cost V 0 bases and J 5 bases, with 11 bases left between them. The CDR3 loop reads CASSLDSSRDEQYF. CDR3 DNA: TGTGCCAGCAGCTTAGACAGCTCTCGCGACGAGCAGTACTTC.

This clone appeared once. The rearrangement joins TRBV10-2 to TRBJ2-5, with a weak D call TRBD2 (5 bases). V was pared by 1 base and J by 0 bases, with 12 bases between. There are 16 residues in the CDR3. From germline, CDR1 is WSHSY and CDR2 SAAADI. The CDR3 DNA reads TGCGCCAGCAGTGAGTTGGCGGAGCGGAACCAAGAGACCCAGTACTTC. Amino acids: CASSELAERNQETQYF.

This clone has a single count. This sequence joins TRBV18 and TRBJ2-7, with 8 bases identical to TRBD2. The CDR3 consists of 16 residues. V was pared by 3 bases and J by 4 bases, with 11 bases of the junction left unmatched. Germline CDR1 KGHSH, CDR2 LQKENI. The CDR3 is CASSPYSPGGGYEQYF. CDR3 nucleotide sequence: TGTGCCAGCTCACCGTATTCTCCGGGAGGGGGATACGAGCAGTACTTC.

V and J are TRBV7-2 and TRBJ1-2, with 7 bases identical to TRBD1. CDR3 length: 13 residues. The germline V gene has CDR1 SGHTA and CDR2 FQGNSA. Trimming took 5 bases from V and 2 from J; bases not matched to a gene: 2. The DNA for the CDR3 is TGTGCCAGCAGCCAGGGACAGAACTATGGCTACACCTTC. This codes for CASSQGQNYGYTF.

The chain combines TRBV19 with TRBJ2-7; D possibly corresponds to TRBD1 (5 bases). The germline V gene encodes CDR1 LNHDA and CDR2 SQIVND (reference sequence). Trimming removed 4 bases at V and 5 bases at J, with 15 bases between. The CDR3 covers 14 residues. This chain's CDR3 is CASSTRQLEDEQYF. DNA of the CDR3: TGTGCCAGTAGTACGCGACAGCTTGAGGACGAGCAGTACTTC. The full variable domain, in which reference TRBV19 and TRBJ2-7 provide the parts outside the CDR3, is DGGITQSPKYLFRKEGQNVTLSCEQNLNHDAMYWYRQDPGQGLRLIYYSQIVNDFQKGDIAEGYSVSREKKESFPLTVTSAQKNPTAFYLCASSTRQLEDEQYFGPGTRLTVT.

This chain links TRBV5-1 with TRBJ1-1; D unresolved. This CDR3 has 15 residues. Germline V gives CDR1 SGHRS, CDR2 YFSETQ. V gave up 0 bases and J gave up 4 bases, with 13 bases separating them. CDR3 amino acids: CASSLDPGDGTEAFF. CDR3 in DNA: TGCGCCAGCAGCTTGGACCCCGGGGATGGCACTGAAGCTTTCTTT. Based on the CDR3 plus reference TRBV5-1 and TRBJ1-1, the full variable domain is KAGVTQTPRYLIKTRGQQVTLSCSPISGHRSVSWYQQTPGQGLQFLFEYFSETQRNKGNFPGRFSGRQFSNSRSEMNVSTLELGDSALYLCASSLDPGDGTEAFFGQGTRLTVV.

The chain is built from TRBV15 and TRBJ1-5; D uncertain. The CDR3 contains 12 residues. Germline V gene lookup returns CDR1 LNHNV and CDR2 YYDKDF (reference sequence). V lost 1 base and J lost 5, with 3 bases in between. The CDR3 coding sequence is TGTGCCACCAGCAGAGGAGATCAGCCCCAGCATTTT. Its translation is CATSRGDQPQHF. Complete variable domain (other parts from reference TRBV15 and TRBJ1-5): DAMVIQNPRYQVTQFGKPVTLSCSQTLNHNVMYWYQQKSSQAPKLLFHYYDKDFNNEADTPDNFQSRRPNTSFCFLDIRSPGLGDTAMYLCATSRGDQPQHFGDGTRLSIL.

The chain couples TRBV5-4 to TRBJ1-1; possible D gene TRBD1, 6 bases. CDR3 length: 14 residues. V was cut by 6 bases and J by 4 bases, with 16 bases left in between. The V gene's germline CDR1 is SGHNT and CDR2 YYREEE (reference sequence). In DNA form, the CDR3 reads TGTGCCAGCAAATGGGACTCGGGGGCCACTGAAGCTTTCTTT. Amino acids: CASKWDSGATEAFF.